This T cell receptor (beta chain) was observed in a study of T cell changes during pregnancy in multiple sclerosis. Assay used: immunoSEQ multiplex PCR; TCRdb lists only in-frame clones, some missing. The sample holds roughly 74,000 clones, around 85% seen once. The V gene's germline CDR1 is ENHRY and CDR2 SYGVKD. V was trimmed by 6 bases and J by 0 bases, leaving 12 bases between them. CDR3 length: 15 amino acids. The chain has TRBV10-3 and TRBJ1-3; D is undetermined. Sequenced here: peripheral blood, sampled before pregnancy. The clonotype comes from a female donor with multiple sclerosis, enrolled in a pregnancy study. CDR3 sequence (DNA): TGTGCCATCAGCGCGGACTGGAGCTCTGGAAACACCATATATTTT. It is translated as CAISADWSSGNTIYF.